This T cell receptor beta chain was documented in a study of T cell repertoires in cytomegalovirus infection. Study-wide context: Based on public TCR beta signatures, there were indications of CMV infection and of a matching HLA type. General observations from the study: Clonotype analysis showed dominance of the ex vivo response by HLA-C-restricted CMV-specific TCR beta clonotypes.

V lost 5 bases, J lost 0 bases, and 19 bases lay in between. Germline V CDR1 and CDR2: SEHNR, FQNEAQ (reference sequence). The CDR3 length is 17 residues. The table lists this clonotype with a few counts. Its antigen is still unknown. TCRdb re-called the reads with MiXCR, one entry per CDR3 protein. This sample has fewer than 350,000 distinct CDR3 sequences, with more than 9% found just once. Sequenced material: PBMCs. This clonotype originated in a human donor in good health (CMV status not recorded). Some clones in this sample may be carry-over from other donors' samples. The chain links TRBV7-9 to TRBJ1-1; perhaps TRBD1 as D (6 bases). CDR3 nucleotide sequence: TGTGCCAGCAGCAAAGGGGAGGGGGGCCACTTGAACACTGAAGCTTTCTTT. Encoded protein: CASSKGEGGHLNTEAFF.